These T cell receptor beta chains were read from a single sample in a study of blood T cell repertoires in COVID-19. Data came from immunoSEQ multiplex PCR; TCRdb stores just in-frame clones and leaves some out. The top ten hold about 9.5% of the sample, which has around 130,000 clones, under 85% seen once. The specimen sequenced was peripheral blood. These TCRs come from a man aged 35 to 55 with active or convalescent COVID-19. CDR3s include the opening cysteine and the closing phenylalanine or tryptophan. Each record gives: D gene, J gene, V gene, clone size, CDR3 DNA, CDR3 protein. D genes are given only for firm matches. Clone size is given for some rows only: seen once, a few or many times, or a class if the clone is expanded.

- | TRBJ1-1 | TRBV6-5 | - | TGTGCCAGCAGGGAGACAGCGAACACTGAAGCTTTCTTT | CASRETANTEAFF
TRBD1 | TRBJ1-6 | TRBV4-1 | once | TGCGCCAGCAGACACGAACACAGGGGCAATTCACCCCTCCACTTT | CASRHEHRGNSPLHF
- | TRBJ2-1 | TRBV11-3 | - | TGTGCCAGCAGCTTAGCTTTAGCGGCCTACAATGAGCAGTTCTTC | CASSLALAAYNEQFF
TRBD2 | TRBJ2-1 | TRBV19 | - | TGTGCCAGTACGCGGGGGAGCTCCTACAATGAGCAGTTCTTC | CASTRGSSYNEQFF
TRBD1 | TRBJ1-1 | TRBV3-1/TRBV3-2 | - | TGTGCCAGCAGCCTAGGGGGACAGAGCTCTGAAGCTTTCTTT | CASSLGGQSSEAFF
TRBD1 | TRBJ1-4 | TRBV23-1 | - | TGCGCCACGCCGGGACAGGTTTTCGTCCCTGGCGAAAAACTGTTTTTT | CATPGQVFVPGEKLFF
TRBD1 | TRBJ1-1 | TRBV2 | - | TGTGCCAGCAGTGACCCCGACAGGGTAAGAGCTTTCTTT | CASSDPDRVRAFF
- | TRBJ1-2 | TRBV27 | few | TGTGCCAGCAGTTCCCTCCAGGCTCCTACTGGCTACACCTTC | CASSSLQAPTGYTF
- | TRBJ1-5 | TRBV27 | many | TGTGCCAGCAGTTTAGTTGGGCCTTGGAATCCCCAGCATTTT | CASSLVGPWNPQHF
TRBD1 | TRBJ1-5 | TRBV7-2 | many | TGTGCCAGCAGCTTAGGGACAGGGAATCAGCCCCAGCATTTT | CASSLGTGNQPQHF
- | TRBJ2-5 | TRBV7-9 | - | TGTGCCAGCAGCCTTAGGACTTTGGAGGAGACCCAGTACTTC | CASSLRTLEETQYF
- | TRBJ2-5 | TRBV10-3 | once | TGTGCCATCAGTGCAGGGTACCAAGAGACCCAGTACTTC | CAISAGYQETQYF
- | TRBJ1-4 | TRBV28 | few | TGTGCCAGCAGTTACACAGGGACAACTAATGAAAAACTGTTTTTT | CASSYTGTTNEKLFF
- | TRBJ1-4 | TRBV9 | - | TGTGCCAGCAGCGTAGCTGGGGGGGGTGAAAAACTGTTTTTT | CASSVAGGGEKLFF
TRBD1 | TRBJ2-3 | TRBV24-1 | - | TGTGCCACCCAGGACAGGGGGCTTACAGATACGCAGTATTTT | CATQDRGLTDTQYF
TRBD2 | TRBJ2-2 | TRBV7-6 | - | TGTGCCAGCAGCTTGGGCGGGGGGCCTAGAACCGGGGAGCTGTTTTTT | CASSLGGGPRTGELFF
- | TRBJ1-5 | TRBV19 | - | TGTGCCAGTAGCCACTCAGGGAATCGTCAGCCCCAGCATTTT | CASSHSGNRQPQHF
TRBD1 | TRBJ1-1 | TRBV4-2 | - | TGTGCCAGCAGCCAAGGGAGTTTCGTGACAGGGGGAACTGAAGCTTTCTTT | CASSQGSFVTGGTEAFF
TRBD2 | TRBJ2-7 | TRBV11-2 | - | TGTGCCAGCAGCTTAGGGCGGGGACTAGCGGGGGGACGCTCCTACGAGCAGTACTTC | CASSLGRGLAGGRSYEQYF
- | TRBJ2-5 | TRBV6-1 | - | TGTGCCAGCAGTGACCCAACCACAGGGAACAGGGAGACCCAGTACTTC | CASSDPTTGNRETQYF
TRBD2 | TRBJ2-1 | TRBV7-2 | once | TGTGCCAGCAGCCCACAAGCGGGGCAGGGCCTTTATGAGCAGTTCTTC | CASSPQAGQGLYEQFF
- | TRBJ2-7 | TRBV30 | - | TGTGCCTGGAGTGCTTTCCACGAGCAGTACTTC | CAWSAFHEQYF
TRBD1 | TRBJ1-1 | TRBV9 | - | TGTGCCAGCAGCGTAGTAGGGACAGGGGCCTCTGAAGCTTTCTTT | CASSVVGTGASEAFF
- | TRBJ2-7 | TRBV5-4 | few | TGTGCCAGCAGCATTGACAGCTACGAGCAGTACTTC | CASSIDSYEQYF
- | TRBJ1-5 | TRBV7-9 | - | TGTGCCAGCAGCTCACAGGGTAATCAGCCCCAGCATTTT | CASSSQGNQPQHF
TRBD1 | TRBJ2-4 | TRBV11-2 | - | TGTGCCAGCAGCTTAGAGCCGGACAGGGTTTTCCACATTCAGTACTTC | CASSLEPDRVFHIQYF
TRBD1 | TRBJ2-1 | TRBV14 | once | TGTGCCAGCAGCCAATGGACAGGGGGTCAGCACTACAATGAGCAGTTCTTC | CASSQWTGGQHYNEQFF
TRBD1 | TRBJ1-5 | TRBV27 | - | TGTGCCAGCGGGCCCGGGACAGGGGGCTTAGTTAGCAATCAGCCCCAGCATTTT | CASGPGTGGLVSNQPQHF
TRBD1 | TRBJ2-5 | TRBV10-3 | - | TGTGCCATCAGTGGGGGACAGGGGGTGAGGGAGACCCAGTACTTC | CAISGGQGVRETQYF
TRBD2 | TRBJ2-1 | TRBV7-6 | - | TGTGCCAGCAGCTTAGGGGGACTAGCTGACAATGAGCAGTTCTTC | CASSLGGLADNEQFF
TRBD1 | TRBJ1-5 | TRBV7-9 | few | TGTGCCAGCAGCTCCGGACAGGGCAATCAGCCCCAGCATTTT | CASSSGQGNQPQHF
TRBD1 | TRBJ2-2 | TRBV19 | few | TGTGCCAGTAGAAGTGGGACAGGGAACACCGGGGAGCTGTTTTTT | CASRSGTGNTGELFF
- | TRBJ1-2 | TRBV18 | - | TGTGCCAGCTCAGGGTCCCAGGACTATGGCTACACCTTC | CASSGSQDYGYTF
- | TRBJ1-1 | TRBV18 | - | TGTGCCAGCTCACCCTCCCAGGGAGAAGCTTTCTTT | CASSPSQGEAFF
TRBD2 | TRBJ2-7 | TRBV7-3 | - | TGTGCCAGCAGCCAGGCGCGGGGGGCGGGCGAGCAGTACTTC | CASSQARGAGEQYF
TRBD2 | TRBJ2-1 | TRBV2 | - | TGTGCCAGCAGTGACGCGGGGGGGCCCCTTGAGCAGTTCTTC | CASSDAGGPLEQFF
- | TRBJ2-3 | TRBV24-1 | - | TGTGCCACCAGTGATTTGGAGGAGGATACGCAGTATTTT | CATSDLEEDTQYF
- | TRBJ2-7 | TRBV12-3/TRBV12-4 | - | TGTGCCAGCAGTTCCGCGCATCACGAGCAGTACTTC | CASSSAHHEQYF
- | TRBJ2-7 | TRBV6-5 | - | TGTGCCAGCAGTCCTAGGCCCGGGGGCGAGCAGTACTTC | CASSPRPGGEQYF
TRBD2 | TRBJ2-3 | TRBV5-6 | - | TGTGCCAGCAGCTTACTTCTAGCGGGGGATTCAGATACGCAGTATTTT | CASSLLLAGDSDTQYF
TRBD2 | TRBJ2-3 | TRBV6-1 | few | TGTGCCAGCAGTGCGCGGGGGGGCTATTTCACAGATACGCAGTATTTT | CASSARGGYFTDTQYF
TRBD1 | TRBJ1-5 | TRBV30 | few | TGTGCCTGGAGGGACAGGGTCAATCAGCCCCAGCATTTT | CAWRDRVNQPQHF
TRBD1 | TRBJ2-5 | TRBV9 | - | TGTGCCAGCAGCGTAGCCTTGGACAGGGGGCAGGAGACCCAGTACTTC | CASSVALDRGQETQYF
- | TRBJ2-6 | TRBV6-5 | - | TGTGCCAGCACCCAAACGGGGGGGGCCAACGTCCTGACTTTC | CASTQTGGANVLTF
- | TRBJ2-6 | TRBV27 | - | TGTGCCAGCAGTTTTCCCCCTGTCTCTGGGGCCAACGTCCTGACTTTC | CASSFPPVSGANVLTF
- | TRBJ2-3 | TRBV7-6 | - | TGTGCCAGCAGCTTCGGGGGTACAGATACGCAGTATTTT | CASSFGGTDTQYF
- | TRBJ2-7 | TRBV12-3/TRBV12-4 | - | TGTGCCAGCAGTTTCGACACTTCCTACGAGCAGTACTTC | CASSFDTSYEQYF